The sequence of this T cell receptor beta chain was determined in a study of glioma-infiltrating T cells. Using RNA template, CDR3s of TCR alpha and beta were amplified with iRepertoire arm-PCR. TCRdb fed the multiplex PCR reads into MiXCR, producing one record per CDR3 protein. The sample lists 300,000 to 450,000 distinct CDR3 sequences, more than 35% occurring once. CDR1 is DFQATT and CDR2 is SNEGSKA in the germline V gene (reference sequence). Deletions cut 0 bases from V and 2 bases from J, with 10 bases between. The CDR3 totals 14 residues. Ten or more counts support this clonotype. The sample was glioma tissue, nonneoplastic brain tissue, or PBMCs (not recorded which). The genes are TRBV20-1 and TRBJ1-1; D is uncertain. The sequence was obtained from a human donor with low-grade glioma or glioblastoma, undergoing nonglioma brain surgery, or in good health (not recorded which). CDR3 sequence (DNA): TGCAGTGCTAGAGACCGAATAGGTAACACTGAAGCTTTCTTT. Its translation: CSARDRIGNTEAFF.